Presented here are 10 T cell receptor beta chains from one specimen sequenced in a study of shared clonotypes between healthy human individuals. TCRdb's table, derived via immunoSEQ multiplex PCR, lists solely in-frame clones and lacks some. The profile shows roughly 2.2 million clones, more than 80% of them singletons. Sequencing was carried out using naive CD4+ T cells from PBMCs. Subset of the sample: CD45RA+ positively selected. These receptors all come from a young man in good health. Some clones in this sample may be carry-over from other donors' samples.

The rearrangement joins TRBV28 to TRBJ2-2; 14 bases fit TRBD2. Germline V CDR1 and CDR2: MDHEN, SYDVKM. The CDR3 totals 17 residues. Trimming removed 6 bases from V and 6 bases from J; junction bases left unmatched: 9. CDR3 protein: CASRLPGLAGASGELFF. CDR3 DNA: TGTGCCAGCAGGCTACCGGGACTAGCGGGAGCCTCCGGGGAGCTGTTTTTT.

The chain links TRBV28 to TRBJ1-5; a possible D gene is TRBD1 (5 bases). CDR1 is MDHEN and CDR2 is SYDVKM in the germline V gene. The CDR3 runs 15 residues. V was clipped by 3 bases and J by 12 bases, with 21 bases between them. CDR3 coding DNA: TGTGCCAGCAGTTTTAGCAGGGTGACGGTTGTATTCCAGCATTTT. Encoded protein: CASSFSRVTVVFQHF.

The chain is built from TRBV6-4 and TRBJ2-1, with D possibly TRBD1 on 5 matching bases. Trimming took 4 bases from V and 0 from J, leaving 10 bases between them. The CDR3 length is 15 residues. The germline gives CDR1 MRHNA, CDR2 SNTAGT. CDR3 DNA: TGTGCCAGCAGTGCACAGGCCGGCTCCTACAATGAGCAGTTCTTC. As protein: CASSAQAGSYNEQFF.

The chain carries TRBV4-2 and TRBJ2-5; tentatively, D is TRBD2 (6 bases). Germline-derived CDR1 and CDR2 are LGHNA and YNFKEQ. This CDR3 has 15 amino acids. V was trimmed by 1 base and J by 2 bases, leaving 11 bases between them. The CDR3 loop is CASSQVSGLQETQYF. The CDR3 DNA sequence: TGTGCCAGCAGCCAAGTGTCGGGACTTCAAGAGACCCAGTACTTC.

To note about this clone: Other DNA sequences within the sample encode an identical CDR3. This sequence joins TRBV28 and TRBJ1-2, with D perhaps matching TRBD1 (5 bases). CDR1 MDHEN and CDR2 SYDVKM come from the germline V gene. This CDR3 is built from 12 residues. Trimming removed 8 bases from V and 1 base from J, with 8 bases in between. The CDR3 coding sequence is TGTGCCAGCGGGGCCCGTAACTATGGCTACACCTTC. The encoded protein is CASGARNYGYTF.

This sequence joins TRBV30 and TRBJ1-5; 7 bases fit TRBD1. Germline V lookup: CDR1 GTSNPN, CDR2 SVGIG (reference sequence). J lost 4 bases, V lost 2 bases, and 2 bases had no gene match. There are 13 residues in the CDR3. The CDR3 is CAWSMTGNQPQHF. CDR3 DNA sequence: TGTGCCTGGAGTATGACAGGGAATCAGCCCCAGCATTTT.

The DNA of the CDR3 is TGTGCCAGCAGTTTCTGGGACAGCAGAAACACCGGGGAGCTGTTTTTT. Encoded protein: CASSFWDSRNTGELFF. This sequence joins TRBV27 and TRBJ2-2, with TRBD1 matching 7 bases. V shed 3 bases and J 2 bases; nucleotides not matched to a gene: 6. There are 16 residues in the CDR3. The V gene's germline CDR1 is MNHEY and CDR2 SMNVEV (reference sequence).

The rearrangement joins TRBV5-1 to TRBJ1-4; D is ambiguous. This CDR3 region has 15 residues. Germline loops: CDR1 SGHRS, CDR2 YFSETQ. V was pared by 0 bases and J by 8 bases, with 14 bases between. The CDR3 DNA follows: TGCGCCAGCAGCTTGGGGTCGGTCGCACAAGAAAAACTGTTTTTT. Protein product: CASSLGSVAQEKLFF.

This chain links TRBV30 with TRBJ1-1; D unclear. V was clipped by 5 bases and J by 0 bases, with 10 bases between them. This CDR3 comprises 13 residues. Per the germline V gene, CDR1 is GTSNPN and CDR2 is SVGIG (reference sequence). CDR3 amino acids: CAWARGMNTEAFF. The DNA for the CDR3 is TGTGCCTGGGCCCGAGGAATGAACACTGAAGCTTTCTTT.

The chain joins TRBV5-1 to TRBJ2-1; D might be TRBD2 (5 bases). The CDR3 length is 14 residues. Trimming left V 1 base short and J 6 bases short, with 11 bases between. Germline V lookup: CDR1 SGHRS, CDR2 YFSETQ. CDR3: CASSLLSRGNEQFF. The CDR3, as DNA: TGCGCCAGCAGCTTGCTTTCTCGGGGCAATGAGCAGTTCTTC.